What follows are 26 T cell receptor beta chains derived from one specimen sequenced in a study of blood T cells in healthy people across ages. Together with a sample-barcoded 5' primer, a J-beta primer mix was included in a second PCR lasting 7 to 11 cycles. TCRdb redid the calling of the 5' RACE reads with MiXCR, one entry per CDR3 protein. In the table there are around 1,800,000 distinct CDR3 sequences, about two fifths of which are singletons. The sequenced material came from blood. The receptors come from a human donor in good health.

The rearrangement joins TRBV6-1 to TRBJ2-7; D remains unclear. The end of the DNA fits TRBJ2-1 better, so the J call may be wrong. CDR1 is MNHNS and CDR2 is SASEGT in the germline V gene. This CDR3 comprises 14 residues. CDR3 residues: CASSEGPNTYEQFF. CDR3 nucleotide sequence: TGTGCCAGCAGTGAGGGCCCAAACACCTACGAGCAGTTCTTC.

The genes are TRBV14 and TRBJ2-7; 8 bases are a match to TRBD2. The CDR3 sequence is 17 residues long. CDR1 and CDR2 (germline): SGHDN, FVKESK. Trimming took 0 bases from V and 1 from J; bases not matched to a gene: 8. CDR3 sequence: CASSQDPGLAGSYEQYF. DNA of the CDR3: TGTGCCAGCAGCCAAGATCCGGGGCTAGCGGGTTCCTACGAGCAGTACTTC.

This clonotype was picked up a small number of times. The chain is built from TRBV9 and TRBJ2-5, with 7 bases matching TRBD1. The ends lost 3 bases at V and 5 bases at J; junction bases unmatched: 10. CDR3 size: 15 residues. Germline CDR1 and CDR2: SGDLS and YYNGEE. CDR3 region: CASSAQTGVFETQYF. For the CDR3, the DNA is TGTGCCAGCAGCGCGCAAACAGGGGTTTTCGAGACCCAGTACTTC.

The chain joins TRBV27 to TRBJ1-2; the D is unclear. The CDR3 loop spans 12 amino acids. Per the germline V gene, CDR1 is MNHEY and CDR2 is SMNVEV (reference sequence). V lost 10 bases and J 5 bases, leaving 14 bases between the germline ends. The CDR3 protein is CATTGYRYGYTF. In nucleotides, the CDR3 is TGTGCCACCACCGGATATCGATATGGCTACACCTTC.

This chain connects TRBV6-6 to TRBJ1-1; no clear D. Trimming removed 7 bases at V and 4 bases at J, with 13 bases between. Per the germline V gene, CDR1 is MNHNY and CDR2 is SVGAGI (reference sequence). There are 13 residues in the CDR3. CDR3 nucleotide sequence: TGTGCCAGCAAGTGGACCCAAACCACTGAAGCTTTCTTT. It translates to CASKWTQTTEAFF.

V is TRBV7-8 and J is TRBJ1-2; possibly TRBD1 for D (5 bases). Deletions cut 8 bases from V and 8 bases from J, with 18 bases between. Germline V gene data show CDR1 as SGHVS and CDR2 as FQNEAQ. This CDR3 spans 13 amino acids. The CDR3 bases are TGTGCCAGCGGCTATCCCGGGCGGGGGGGCTACACCTTC. It yields the protein CASGYPGRGGYTF.

As regards this clonotype: Germline is not matched at one junction end, which may reflect a read error. The chain employs TRBV4-3 and TRBJ2-7; TRBD1 is a possible D gene (5 bases). CDR3 size: 14 residues. Looked up from germline, CDR1 is LGHNA and CDR2 is YSLEER. CDR3 sequence: CASSQDRESCEQYF. The DNA for the CDR3 is TGCGCCAGCAGCCAAGACAGGGAATCCTGCGAGCAGTACTTC.

This chain uses TRBV4-3 with TRBJ1-2; no firm D call. The CDR3 sequence is 15 residues long. The germline CDR1 and CDR2 sequences are LGHNA and YSLEER. V was trimmed by 0 bases and J by 7 bases, leaving 15 bases between them. The CDR3 nucleotides read TGCGCCAGCAGCCAAGAGCCGGGGTTATTGGGTGGCTACACCTTC. It is translated as CASSQEPGLLGGYTF.

This clonotype was detected a few times. The rearrangement uses TRBV29-1 and TRBJ2-7, with a tentative D call TRBD2 (7 bases). The CDR3 is made up of 16 amino acids. The germline gives CDR1 SQVTM, CDR2 ANQGSEA. The V and J ends lost 2 bases and 4 bases respectively, with 21 bases between them. CDR3 sequence (DNA): TGCAGCGTTGAATATCTGGGTCGGGGGGCTGCGTACGAGCAGTACTTC. This sequence encodes CSVEYLGRGAAYEQYF.

The gene calls are TRBV20-1 and TRBJ2-5, with 7 bases fitting TRBD2. The CDR3 length is 16 residues. Germline V lookup: CDR1 DFQATT, CDR2 SNEGSKA (reference sequence). The J segment lost 0 bases and the V segment lost 0 bases, leaving 7 bases of the junction unmatched. The DNA of the CDR3 is TGCAGTGCTAGAGATTTTCTAGCGGCTTACCAAGAGACCCAGTACTTC. This codes for CSARDFLAAYQETQYF.

In its sample, this clonotype was seen many times. J is TRBJ2-1 and V is TRBV20-1, with TRBD2 matching over 7 bases. After removal of 0 bases from V and 0 bases from J, the junction contained 5 bases not matched to a gene. Germline loops: CDR1 DFQATT, CDR2 SNEGSKA (reference sequence). The CDR3 consists of 16 residues. The CDR3 loop reads CSARDQQRGSYNEQFF. The CDR3 DNA sequence: TGCAGTGCTAGAGATCAGCAGCGGGGCTCCTACAATGAGCAGTTCTTC.

The V gene is TRBV11-3, the J gene TRBJ2-3; D could derive from TRBD1 or TRBD2 (5 bases each). Trimming pared 4 bases from V and 2 bases from J, leaving 13 bases between. Germline V gives CDR1 SGHNT, CDR2 YENEEA. The CDR3 contains 15 residues. The CDR3 DNA follows: TGTGCCAGCAGCTCGAGGCTGGGGGACACAGATACGCAGTATTTT. It yields the protein CASSSRLGDTDTQYF.

The J gene is TRBJ1-5, the V gene TRBV9; D is ambiguous. The CDR3 is 15 amino acids. Germline CDR1 and CDR2: SGDLS and YYNGEE. V was pared by 0 bases and J by 2 bases, with 9 bases between. The CDR3 bases are TGTGCCAGCAGCGTAGGAGTTTTCGGCAATCAGCCCCAGCATTTT. Protein: CASSVGVFGNQPQHF. The variable domain in full, with the rest retrieved from reference TRBV9 and TRBJ1-5, is DSGVTQTPKHLITATGQRVTLRCSPRSGDLSVYWYQQSLDQGLQFLIQYYNGEERAKGNILERFSAQQFPDLHSELNLSSLELGDSALYFCASSVGVFGNQPQHFGDGTRLSIL.

The V and J genes are TRBV19 and TRBJ2-5, with 7 bases identical to TRBD1. With V trimmed by 3 bases and J by 5 bases, 3 bases remained unmatched. This CDR3 contains 13 residues. Germline CDR1 reads LNHDA; CDR2 reads SQIVND (reference sequence). CDR3 in DNA: TGTGCCAGTAGTATGATCAGGGGGGAGACCCAGTACTTC. It translates to CASSMIRGETQYF.

This rearrangement joins TRBV4-1 to TRBJ2-1, with 8 bases that match TRBD1. The V and J ends lost 1 base and 7 bases, in that order; junction bases with no gene match: 12. The CDR3 spans 17 residues. Germline values: CDR1 MGHRA, CDR2 YSYEKL. For the CDR3, the DNA is TGCGCCAGCAGCCAAGGGGCCTGGACAGGGCGCAGGAATGAGCAGTTCTTC. This gives the protein CASSQGAWTGRRNEQFF.

This clonotype was picked up a small number of times. This chain joins TRBV12-3 or TRBV12-4 and TRBJ2-1; 8 bases match TRBD1. The CDR3 is 16 amino acids. J lost 8 bases, V lost 5 bases, and 14 bases had no gene match. CDR3 residues: CASSDPGQEGSDEQFF. The CDR3 bases are TGTGCCAGCAGTGACCCGGGACAGGAGGGAAGTGATGAGCAGTTCTTC.

J is TRBJ1-1 and V is TRBV24-1, with D possibly being TRBD1 (6 bases). V shed 7 bases and J shed 0 bases, with 11 bases lying between them. CDR3 length equals 14 residues. Germline V lookup: CDR1 KGHDR, CDR2 SFDVKD. The CDR3 nucleotides read TGTGCCACCAGCTCAGGACAGATGAACACTGAAGCTTTCTTT. Translating gives CATSSGQMNTEAFF.

This clonotype was found once. V is TRBV3-1 and J is TRBJ2-1, with D uncertain. CDR3 size: 16 residues. Trimming left V 1 base short and J 4 bases short, with 14 bases between. CDR1 is LGHDT, CDR2 YNNKEL, per germline (reference sequence). CDR3 amino acids: CASSQGLGPPYNEQFF. DNA for the CDR3: TGTGCCAGCAGCCAAGGCTTAGGACCTCCATACAATGAGCAGTTCTTC.

CDR3 coding DNA: TGTGCCACCAGCAGAGATCTTATTGGACAGGGGAACGACGAGCAGTACTTC. This sequence encodes CATSRDLIGQGNDEQYF. The chain has TRBV15 and TRBJ2-7; 9 positions match TRBD1. The CDR3 sequence is 17 residues long. V was pared by 0 bases and J by 5 bases, with 11 bases of the junction left unmatched. Germline V gene sequence: CDR1 LNHNV, CDR2 YYDKDF (reference sequence).

The table lists this clonotype with a few counts. The chain links TRBV7-9 to TRBJ2-3, with D perhaps matching TRBD2 (6 bases). The V gene's germline CDR1 is SEHNR and CDR2 FQNEAQ (reference sequence). The CDR3 consists of 15 residues. Trimming took 0 bases from V and 4 from J, leaving 11 bases between them. CDR3 sequence: CASSLAGGAADTQYF. The CDR3 DNA reads as TGTGCCAGCAGCTTAGCAGGAGGGGCGGCAGATACGCAGTATTTT.

Concerning this clonotype itself: The junction departs from the called germline gene at one end, perhaps through a read error. The chain combines TRBV4-3 with TRBJ2-3; no definite D call. The CDR3 is 14 amino acids. Germline CDR1 is LGHNA and CDR2 is YSLEER. The CDR3 coding sequence is TGTGCCAGCAGCTTAAAGACCTCAACAGATACGCAGTATTTT. Translation: CASSLKTSTDTQYF.

This clonotype was observed a few times. The chain links TRBV4-1 to TRBJ1-2; TRBD1 agrees at 9 bases. Unmatched junction bases numbered 10, after V lost 4 bases and J lost 1 base. This CDR3 has 17 amino acids. Germline loops: CDR1 MGHRA, CDR2 YSYEKL. CDR3 in DNA: TGCGCCAGCAGCCCAGACCGGGACAGGGCCCATAACTATGGCTACACCTTC. It is translated as CASSPDRDRAHNYGYTF.

This clonotype was seen a single time. One end of the junction fails to match germline, which may point to a read error. J is TRBJ2-7 and V is TRBV7-2, with D hard to call. The better agreement between TRBJ2-1 and the DNA end casts doubt on the J call. Germline V gene sequence: CDR1 SGHTA, CDR2 FQGNSA. This CDR3 region has 14 residues. CDR3 amino acids: CASSQRGPSYEQFF. The CDR3 nucleotides read TGCGCCAGCAGCCAGAGAGGCCCCTCCTACGAGCAGTTCTTC.

The V and J genes are TRBV7-6 and TRBJ1-2, with D hard to call. The CDR3 extends over 13 amino acids. Germline CDR1 and CDR2: SGHVS and FNYEAQ. V shed 5 bases and J shed 6 bases, with 13 bases lying between them. The CDR3 sequence is CASSPSAGNGYTF. CDR3 nucleotides: TGTGCCAGCAGCCCCTCCGCGGGGAATGGCTACACCTTC.

Comment on this clonotype: A far larger clone is just one base off, so this is likely a read error. V usage is TRBV27 and J usage is TRBJ2-4; tentatively, D is TRBD1 (6 bases). The last part of the DNA fits TRBJ2-7 better; the J call may be wrong. Per germline, CDR1 MNHEY and CDR2 SMNVEV (reference sequence). The CDR3 has 13 residues. This chain's CDR3 is CASSFGQSHEQYF. CDR3 bases: TGTGCCAGCAGTTTTGGACAGTCCCACGAGCAGTACTTC.

This clonotype was recorded once. The CDR3 DNA follows: TGTGCCAGCAGCGTCAGACAGGCAGGCGAGCAGTACTTC. This translates into CASSVRQAGEQYF. The chain recombines TRBV7-2 with TRBJ2-7, with D perhaps matching TRBD1 (6 bases). Trimming shortened V by 5 bases and J by 6 bases, and 14 bases separated the two germline ends. Germline lookup yields CDR1 SGHTA and CDR2 FQGNSA. There are 13 residues in the CDR3.